The rows below give T cell receptor beta chains drawn from one sample of a study of blood T cell repertoires in COVID-19. The protocol was immunoSEQ multiplex PCR, while the TCRdb copy is restricted to in-frame clones and leaves out a portion. The sample carries some 48,000 clones, just over 85% recorded once. The specimen was peripheral blood. These receptors all come from a woman of 80 years or more with COVID-19, enrolled during active disease. The CDR3 runs from the conserved cysteine through the conserved F or W. D genes are given only for firm matches. A row's size may be missing; if present it is once, few, many or a size class.

J gene: TRBJ2-7
D gene: -
V gene: TRBV27
clone size: -
CDR3 protein: CASSFRGQLINEQYF
CDR3 DNA: TGTGCCAGCAGTTTCCGCGGACAGTTGATCAACGAGCAGTACTTC

J gene: TRBJ2-1
D gene: TRBD1
V gene: TRBV5-1
clone size: -
CDR3 protein: CASSLKSGGGDEQFF
CDR3 DNA: TGCGCCAGCAGCTTAAAGTCAGGGGGCGGGGATGAGCAGTTCTTC

J gene: TRBJ1-2
D gene: -
V gene: TRBV11-2
clone size: -
CDR3 protein: CASSLGQGINYGYTF
CDR3 DNA: TGTGCCAGCAGCTTAGGTCAGGGCATAAACTATGGCTACACCTTC

J gene: TRBJ2-1
D gene: -
V gene: TRBV19
clone size: -
CDR3 protein: CASSTLTDEQFF
CDR3 DNA: TGTGCCAGTAGCACCCTCACGGATGAGCAGTTCTTC

J gene: TRBJ1-1
D gene: -
V gene: TRBV18
clone size: -
CDR3 protein: CASSPRQERNTEAFF
CDR3 DNA: TGTGCCAGCTCACCCAGACAGGAACGCAACACTGAAGCTTTCTTT

J gene: TRBJ2-7
D gene: TRBD1
V gene: TRBV28
clone size: -
CDR3 protein: CASSETGGSPPYEQYF
CDR3 DNA: TGTGCCAGCAGTGAGACAGGGGGCTCCCCTCCCTACGAGCAGTACTTC

J gene: TRBJ1-6
D gene: -
V gene: TRBV7-9
clone size: few
CDR3 protein: CASSFLGQNNSPLHF
CDR3 DNA: TGTGCCAGCAGCTTTTTGGGCCAGAATAATTCACCCCTCCACTTT

J gene: TRBJ1-1
D gene: TRBD1
V gene: TRBV2
clone size: -
CDR3 protein: CASRSRGGRVNTEAFF
CDR3 DNA: TGTGCCAGCAGGTCCAGAGGGGGCAGGGTGAACACTGAAGCTTTCTTT

J gene: TRBJ1-1
D gene: -
V gene: TRBV18
clone size: once
CDR3 protein: CASSPQEGLTEAFF
CDR3 DNA: TGTGCCAGCTCACCCCAGGAGGGGCTTACTGAAGCTTTCTTT

J gene: TRBJ2-7
D gene: TRBD2
V gene: TRBV11-2
clone size: -
CDR3 protein: CASNPARSGRDEQYF
CDR3 DNA: TGTGCCAGCAACCCCGCGCGTAGCGGGAGGGACGAGCAGTACTTC

J gene: TRBJ1-5
D gene: TRBD1
V gene: TRBV2
clone size: -
CDR3 protein: CASSRTGSNQPQHF
CDR3 DNA: TGTGCCAGCAGTCGGACAGGAAGCAATCAGCCCCAGCATTTT

J gene: TRBJ2-5
D gene: -
V gene: TRBV2
clone size: -
CDR3 protein: CASSPGLEETQYF
CDR3 DNA: TGTGCCAGCAGCCCCGGTCTGGAAGAGACCCAGTACTTC

J gene: TRBJ2-3
D gene: -
V gene: TRBV20-1
clone size: -
CDR3 protein: CSLERADTQYF
CDR3 DNA: TGCAGTTTAGAGCGGGCAGATACGCAGTATTTT

J gene: TRBJ1-1
D gene: -
V gene: TRBV28
clone size: -
CDR3 protein: CASSLDFSGTEAFF
CDR3 DNA: TGTGCCAGCAGTTTAGATTTCTCGGGCACTGAAGCTTTCTTT

J gene: TRBJ2-1
D gene: -
V gene: TRBV9
clone size: -
CDR3 protein: CASSVGIADLTYNEQFF
CDR3 DNA: TGTGCCAGCAGCGTAGGGATAGCGGACCTCACCTACAATGAGCAGTTCTTC

J gene: TRBJ2-7
D gene: -
V gene: TRBV30
clone size: -
CDR3 protein: CAWKLGLSSYEQYF
CDR3 DNA: TGTGCCTGGAAGTTAGGACTCAGCTCCTACGAGCAGTACTTC

J gene: TRBJ2-7
D gene: TRBD1
V gene: TRBV28
clone size: -
CDR3 protein: CASSHTGETSYEQYF
CDR3 DNA: TGTGCCAGCAGTCACACAGGGGAGACGAGCTACGAGCAGTACTTC

J gene: TRBJ2-7
D gene: -
V gene: TRBV5-1
clone size: -
CDR3 protein: CASSLQPDSRYEQYF
CDR3 DNA: TGCGCCAGCAGCTTACAACCGGACAGTAGGTACGAGCAGTACTTC

J gene: TRBJ1-5
D gene: TRBD1
V gene: TRBV3-1/TRBV3-2
clone size: -
CDR3 protein: CASGDRGPLQPQHF
CDR3 DNA: TGTGCCAGCGGCGACAGGGGACCCCTCCAGCCCCAGCATTTT

J gene: TRBJ2-7
D gene: -
V gene: TRBV5-5
clone size: -
CDR3 protein: CASSKDTPYEQYF
CDR3 DNA: TGTGCCAGCAGCAAGGACACCCCCTACGAGCAGTACTTC

J gene: TRBJ1-4
D gene: TRBD1
V gene: TRBV6-1
clone size: -
CDR3 protein: CASSGRPGQIQTTNEKLFF
CDR3 DNA: TGTGCCAGCAGTGGGAGACCGGGACAGATCCAAACAACTAATGAAAAACTGTTTTTT

J gene: TRBJ1-1
D gene: TRBD1
V gene: TRBV5-1
clone size: -
CDR3 protein: CASSSQQGAVTEAFF
CDR3 DNA: TGCGCCAGCAGCTCGCAACAGGGGGCCGTCACTGAAGCTTTCTTT

J gene: TRBJ1-1
D gene: -
V gene: TRBV19
clone size: -
CDR3 protein: CASRVLGNTEAFF
CDR3 DNA: TGTGCCAGCAGGGTCTTAGGGAACACTGAAGCTTTCTTT

J gene: TRBJ1-2
D gene: TRBD1
V gene: TRBV7-9
clone size: -
CDR3 protein: CASSGTANYGYTF
CDR3 DNA: TGTGCCAGCAGCGGGACAGCGAACTATGGCTACACCTTC

J gene: TRBJ1-1
D gene: -
V gene: TRBV28
clone size: -
CDR3 protein: CASRGQGLGTEAFF
CDR3 DNA: TGTGCCAGCAGGGGTCAGGGGCTGGGCACTGAAGCTTTCTTT

J gene: TRBJ2-3
D gene: -
V gene: TRBV4-1
clone size: -
CDR3 protein: CASSQARNTDTQYF
CDR3 DNA: TGCGCCAGCAGCCAAGCTAGGAACACAGATACGCAGTATTTT

J gene: TRBJ2-7
D gene: -
V gene: TRBV28
clone size: once
CDR3 protein: CASSLGGSGLYEQYF
CDR3 DNA: TGTGCCAGCAGTTTAGGAGGGTCAGGGCTCTACGAGCAGTACTTC

J gene: TRBJ2-7
D gene: -
V gene: TRBV6-2/TRBV6-3
clone size: many
CDR3 protein: CASSRNRVRGYEQYF
CDR3 DNA: TGTGCCAGCAGCAGAAACAGGGTGCGTGGATACGAGCAGTACTTC

J gene: TRBJ1-1
D gene: -
V gene: TRBV18
clone size: -
CDR3 protein: CASSPLGAAGNTEAFF
CDR3 DNA: TGTGCCAGCTCACCACTTGGGGCCGCCGGGAACACTGAAGCTTTCTTT

J gene: TRBJ2-7
D gene: TRBD1
V gene: TRBV7-6
clone size: -
CDR3 protein: CASSQVDRESAEQYF
CDR3 DNA: TGTGCCAGCAGCCAAGTAGACAGGGAATCGGCCGAGCAGTACTTC

J gene: TRBJ1-2
D gene: TRBD1
V gene: TRBV28
clone size: -
CDR3 protein: CASSLRGGSPGYTF
CDR3 DNA: TGTGCCAGCAGTTTACGAGGGGGCTCTCCAGGCTACACCTTC

J gene: TRBJ1-4
D gene: -
V gene: TRBV12-5
clone size: -
CDR3 protein: CASGLMDSYYEKLFF
CDR3 DNA: TGTGCTAGTGGTTTGATGGACTCCTATTATGAAAAACTGTTTTTT

J gene: TRBJ2-5
D gene: -
V gene: TRBV5-1
clone size: once
CDR3 protein: CASSSHQETQYF
CDR3 DNA: TGCGCCAGCAGCTCTCACCAAGAGACCCAGTACTTC

J gene: TRBJ1-3
D gene: -
V gene: TRBV28
clone size: -
CDR3 protein: CASSLAQFAGGNTIYF
CDR3 DNA: TGTGCCAGCAGTTTAGCCCAATTTGCGGGCGGAAACACCATATATTTT

J gene: TRBJ1-2
D gene: -
V gene: TRBV30
clone size: -
CDR3 protein: CAWAQGSGGYTF
CDR3 DNA: TGTGCCTGGGCCCAGGGGAGTGGAGGCTACACCTTC

J gene: TRBJ2-1
D gene: TRBD1
V gene: TRBV19
clone size: once
CDR3 protein: CASSLDRGSYNEQFF
CDR3 DNA: TGTGCCAGTAGTTTAGACAGGGGCTCCTACAATGAGCAGTTCTTC

J gene: TRBJ1-1
D gene: TRBD1
V gene: TRBV6-5
clone size: -
CDR3 protein: CASSRTGTANTEAFF
CDR3 DNA: TGTGCCAGCAGTAGAACCGGGACAGCCAACACTGAAGCTTTCTTT

J gene: TRBJ2-1
D gene: -
V gene: TRBV5-4
clone size: -
CDR3 protein: CASSPGLAGLNEQFF
CDR3 DNA: TGTGCCAGCAGCCCGGGCCTGGCAGGGCTGAATGAGCAGTTCTTC

J gene: TRBJ1-1
D gene: -
V gene: TRBV18
clone size: -
CDR3 protein: CASTTELIMNTEAFF
CDR3 DNA: TGTGCCTCCACGACAGAGCTGATCATGAACACTGAAGCTTTCTTT

J gene: TRBJ1-5
D gene: TRBD1
V gene: TRBV7-9
clone size: -
CDR3 protein: CASSQTGISNQPQHF
CDR3 DNA: TGTGCCAGCAGCCAGACAGGGATTAGCAATCAGCCCCAGCATTTT

J gene: TRBJ2-7
D gene: -
V gene: TRBV6-1
clone size: -
CDR3 protein: CASSERAGVSYEQYF
CDR3 DNA: TGTGCCAGCAGTGAAAGAGCAGGGGTCTCCTACGAGCAGTACTTC

J gene: TRBJ2-1
D gene: -
V gene: TRBV7-2
clone size: -
CDR3 protein: CASSLSAHEQFF
CDR3 DNA: TGTGCCAGCAGCCTTAGCGCCCATGAGCAGTTCTTC

J gene: TRBJ2-5
D gene: TRBD2
V gene: TRBV5-1
clone size: -
CDR3 protein: CASSLDLAGANRETQYF
CDR3 DNA: TGCGCCAGCAGCTTGGACCTAGCGGGAGCCAACCGGGAGACCCAGTACTTC

J gene: TRBJ1-5
D gene: -
V gene: TRBV2
clone size: -
CDR3 protein: CASRQDKNQPQHF
CDR3 DNA: TGTGCCAGCAGGCAGGACAAGAATCAGCCCCAGCATTTT

J gene: TRBJ1-1
D gene: -
V gene: TRBV12-3/TRBV12-4
clone size: -
CDR3 protein: CASSFREDTEAFF
CDR3 DNA: TGTGCCAGCAGTTTTCGGGAGGACACTGAAGCTTTCTTT

J gene: TRBJ1-1
D gene: TRBD1
V gene: TRBV6-5
clone size: -
CDR3 protein: CASSYTGAGAEAFF
CDR3 DNA: TGTGCCAGCAGTTACACAGGGGCAGGAGCTGAAGCTTTCTTT

J gene: TRBJ2-7
D gene: -
V gene: TRBV10-1
clone size: -
CDR3 protein: CASSESGRHEQYF
CDR3 DNA: TGCGCCAGCAGTGAATCGGGGAGGCACGAGCAGTACTTC

J gene: TRBJ1-3
D gene: TRBD1
V gene: TRBV5-4
clone size: -
CDR3 protein: CASSRTGTGSGNTIYF
CDR3 DNA: TGTGCCAGCAGTCGAACCGGGACAGGCTCTGGAAACACCATATATTTT

J gene: TRBJ2-2
D gene: TRBD1
V gene: TRBV20-1
clone size: -
CDR3 protein: CSASKGAATGELFF
CDR3 DNA: TGCAGTGCTAGTAAGGGGGCGGCCACCGGGGAGCTGTTTTTT

J gene: TRBJ1-1
D gene: -
V gene: TRBV21-1
clone size: -
CDR3 protein: CASSNRGGRGQTEAFF
CDR3 DNA: TGTGCCAGCAGCAATAGAGGAGGCAGGGGCCAAACTGAAGCTTTCTTT

J gene: TRBJ1-1
D gene: -
V gene: TRBV29-1
clone size: -
CDR3 protein: CSVSRTEAFF
CDR3 DNA: TGCAGCGTCTCCCGCACTGAAGCTTTCTTT

J gene: TRBJ1-2
D gene: -
V gene: TRBV10-1
clone size: -
CDR3 protein: CASSESVNYGYTF
CDR3 DNA: TGCGCCAGCAGTGAGTCCGTTAACTATGGCTACACCTTC

J gene: TRBJ1-4
D gene: TRBD1
V gene: TRBV6-4
clone size: -
CDR3 protein: CASRGQGNEKLFF
CDR3 DNA: TGTGCCAGCCGAGGACAGGGGAATGAAAAACTGTTTTTT

J gene: TRBJ1-6
D gene: TRBD1
V gene: TRBV9
clone size: -
CDR3 protein: CASTMGQPGSPLHF
CDR3 DNA: TGTGCCAGCACCATGGGACAGCCGGGCTCACCCCTCCACTTT

J gene: TRBJ2-3
D gene: -
V gene: TRBV29-1
clone size: -
CDR3 protein: CSGMYRGTDTQYF
CDR3 DNA: TGCAGCGGCATGTACAGGGGCACAGATACGCAGTATTTT

J gene: TRBJ1-1
D gene: -
V gene: TRBV29-1
clone size: few
CDR3 protein: CSPLGPSGRAFF
CDR3 DNA: TGCAGCCCCCTGGGCCCATCGGGGAGAGCTTTCTTT

J gene: TRBJ2-2
D gene: -
V gene: TRBV2
clone size: -
CDR3 protein: CASRPQGSGELFF
CDR3 DNA: TGTGCCAGCAGACCACAGGGTTCCGGGGAGCTGTTTTTT

J gene: TRBJ1-3
D gene: -
V gene: TRBV5-4
clone size: -
CDR3 protein: CASSLGLGGFAGNTIYF
CDR3 DNA: TGTGCCAGCAGCTTAGGGTTGGGGGGTTTTGCTGGAAACACCATATATTTT

J gene: TRBJ2-1
D gene: -
V gene: TRBV5-6
clone size: -
CDR3 protein: CASSLISSYNEQFF
CDR3 DNA: TGTGCCAGCAGCTTGATCAGCTCCTACAATGAGCAGTTCTTC

J gene: TRBJ2-3
D gene: -
V gene: TRBV28
clone size: -
CDR3 protein: CASGAPGVIGTDTQYF
CDR3 DNA: TGTGCCAGCGGGGCCCCGGGGGTGATAGGCACAGATACGCAGTATTTT